The text below deals with one TCR beta chain. Its antigen remains unknown. Sequencing used immunoSEQ v3.0 at survey level. Repertoires were generated with immunoSEQ multiplex PCR, while TCRdb's copy carries only in-frame clones and drops some. The sample consists of tens of thousands of clones, roughly nine tenths of them appearing once. This entry is derived from a study of long-term antiretroviral therapy in people with HIV. At the level of the study: The immediate-ART recommendation dates to 2015, and the earliest samples predate it by about a decade.

Notes on the study in general: Transplant donor controls retained higher diversity, though diversity increased after ART. Repertoires with HIV possessed tighter CDR3 length spans than those of controls.

The sequencing used unsorted PBMCs, collected 0.1 years before starting antiretroviral therapy. The receptor comes from a woman between 50 and 59 years old with HIV.

In DNA form, the CDR3 reads TGTGCCTGGAGTGTACTCAACGGGGCCGGGGAGCTGTTTTTT. Translating it yields CAWSVLNGAGELFF. The rearrangement joins TRBV30 to TRBJ2-2; D possibly corresponds to TRBD2 (5 bases). The CDR3 has 14 amino acids. Germline V gene sequence: CDR1 GTSNPN, CDR2 SVGIG (reference sequence). Trimming took 0 bases from V and 6 from J, leaving 11 bases between them. Variable domain in full (rest from reference TRBV30 and TRBJ2-2): SQTIHQWPATLVQPVGSPLSLECTVEGTSNPNLYWYRQAAGRGLQLLFYSVGIGQISSEVPQNLSASRPQDRQFILSSKKLLLSDSGFYLCAWSVLNGAGELFFGEGSRLTVL.